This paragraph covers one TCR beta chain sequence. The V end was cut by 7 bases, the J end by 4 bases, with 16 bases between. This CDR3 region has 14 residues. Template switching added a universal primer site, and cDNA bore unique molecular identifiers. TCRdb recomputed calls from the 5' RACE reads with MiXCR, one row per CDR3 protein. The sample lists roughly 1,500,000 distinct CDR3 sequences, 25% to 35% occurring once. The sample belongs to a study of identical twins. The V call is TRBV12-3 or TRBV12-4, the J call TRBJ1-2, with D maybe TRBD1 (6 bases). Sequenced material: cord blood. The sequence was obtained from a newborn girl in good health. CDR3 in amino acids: CASTLGGVGYGYTF. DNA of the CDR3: TGTGCCAGCACTCTAGGGGGGGTCGGCTATGGCTACACCTTC.